This TCR beta chain was profiled in a study of molecular identifiers for immune sequencing clone quantification. CDR3 length: 13 amino acids. CDR1 MGHRA and CDR2 YSYEKL come from the germline V gene. Trimming pared 1 base from V and 6 bases from J, leaving 8 bases between. Both previously described methods and listed TCR primers were employed to make bulk TCR libraries. One entry per CDR3 protein, called by TCRdb with MiXCR from the PCR reads. This table holds about half a million distinct CDR3 sequences, around 25% found once. The sample taken for sequencing was naive CD8+ T cells from blood, with Jurkat cell RNA spiked in. Subset meaning: FACS-sorted CD8+CD4-CCR7+CD45RA+ naive T cells. This chain links TRBV4-1 with TRBJ2-3; D unclear. The clonotype comes from a human donor in good health. Some libraries in this study had Jurkat cell RNA spiked in. The CDR3 coding sequence is TGCGCCAGCAGCCAAGTTGACGGGGATACGCAGTATTTT. It encodes CASSQVDGDTQYF.